This entry lists 21 T cell receptor beta chains sequenced from one sample in a study of blood T cell repertoires in COVID-19. The table came from immunoSEQ multiplex PCR; TCRdb's copy has only in-frame clones and leaves some out. The sample lists about 94,000 clones, approximately 83% occurring once. The sequenced sample consisted of peripheral blood. The receptors originated from a man aged 55 to 69 with acute or convalescent COVID-19.

This clone was observed a few times. The V gene is TRBV18, the J gene TRBJ1-2, with 8 bases fitting TRBD1. CDR1 and CDR2 (germline): KGHSH, LQKENI. After removal of 6 bases from V and 4 bases from J, the junction contained 7 bases not matched to a gene. This CDR3 is 14 amino acids long. The CDR3 DNA reads as TGTGCCAGCTCTCCGACAGGGGACCTCTATGGCTACACCTTC. This encodes CASSPTGDLYGYTF.

The chain employs TRBV30 and TRBJ2-2; TRBD1 agrees at 7 bases. Germline V gene lookup returns CDR1 GTSNPN and CDR2 SVGIG (reference sequence). The CDR3 spans 13 residues. V dropped 5 bases and J dropped 5; count of bases not matched to a gene: 5. CDR3 residues: CAWSSGGTGELFF. The CDR3 coding sequence is TGTGCCTGGTCATCAGGGGGAACCGGGGAGCTGTTTTTT.

The rearrangement links TRBV3-1 (or the pseudogene TRBV3-2) to TRBJ1-6; tentative D call: TRBD1 (5 bases). CDR3 length: 14 residues. Germline V lookup: CDR1 LGHDT, CDR2 YNNKEL (reference sequence). V gave up 8 bases and J gave up 7 bases, with 15 bases separating them. Here the CDR3 reads CASARIRGNSPLHF. The CDR3 DNA follows: TGTGCCAGCGCCCGGATCCGGGGGAATTCACCCCTCCACTTT.

The chain couples TRBV6-5 to TRBJ1-1; D is unclear. The germline V gene encodes CDR1 MNHEY and CDR2 SVGAGI. The CDR3 covers 13 residues. Trimming pared 6 bases from V and 1 base from J, leaving 9 bases between. CDR3 bases: TGTGCCAGCAGATCACCGAGGAACACTGAAGCTTTCTTT. Translating it yields CASRSPRNTEAFF.

The J gene is TRBJ2-3, the V gene TRBV5-1, with 7 bases identical to TRBD2. Trimming took 4 bases from V and 2 from J; bases not matched to a gene: 13. The CDR3 is 17 amino acids. Germline V CDR1 and CDR2: SGHRS, YFSETQ. The CDR3 DNA is TGCGCCAGCAGCGCAGGGACGTCTAGCGGTACCACAGATACGCAGTATTTT. Its protein is CASSAGTSSGTTDTQYF.

V and J are TRBV10-2 and TRBJ1-2; TRBD1 matches at 7 bases. This CDR3 comprises 13 residues. Germline CDR1 is WSHSY and CDR2 is SAAADI. Unmatched junction bases numbered 2, after V lost 0 bases and J lost 7 bases. Written as DNA, the CDR3 is TGCGCCAGCAGTGAGTCCACAGGGGTTGGCTACACCTTC. Its protein is CASSESTGVGYTF.

The rearrangement joins TRBV24-1 to TRBJ1-3; 9 bases line up with TRBD1. V shed 2 bases, J shed 2 bases, and the junction held 3 bases outside the gene matches. CDR3 length: 16 residues. The germline gives CDR1 KGHDR, CDR2 SFDVKD. The CDR3 nucleotides read TGTGCCACCAGTGATTCCCGGGACAGGGCTGGAAACACCATATATTTT. Its protein product is CATSDSRDRAGNTIYF.

This sequence joins TRBV5-8 and TRBJ1-2; no clear D gene. Deletions cut 3 bases from V and 1 base from J, with 7 bases between. CDR3 length: 13 residues. Germline lookup yields CDR1 SGHTS and CDR2 YDEGEE. The DNA for the CDR3 is TGTGCCAGCAGCTCAAGAGATAACTATGGCTACACCTTC. Amino acids: CASSSRDNYGYTF.

The chain links TRBV30 to TRBJ2-7; D gene ambiguous. The germline V and J ends were trimmed by 0 bases and 3 bases, with 3 bases remaining between them. Germline V gene lookup returns CDR1 GTSNPN and CDR2 SVGIG (reference sequence). CDR3 length: 11 residues. The DNA for the CDR3 is TGTGCCTGGAGTGTACTCTACGAGCAGTACTTC. Translated, it gives CAWSVLYEQYF.

The table lists this clone with a few counts. J is TRBJ2-6 and V is TRBV19, with TRBD1 matching over 7 bases. The V gene's germline CDR1 is LNHDA and CDR2 SQIVND (reference sequence). This CDR3 is 15 amino acids long. With V trimmed by 11 bases and J by 0 bases, 7 bases remained unmatched. CDR3 residues: CASWDSRSGANVLTF. The CDR3 bases are TGTGCCTCCTGGGACAGCCGCTCTGGGGCCAACGTCCTGACTTTC.

The chain recombines TRBV4-3 with TRBJ2-5, with a tentative D call TRBD1 (5 bases). V lost 1 base and J lost 4, with 13 bases in between. The CDR3 is 15 amino acids. CDR1 and CDR2 from the germline V gene are LGHNA and YSLEER. DNA of the CDR3: TGCGCCAGCAGCCAAGGAATGGGGCCCGCAGAGACCCAGTACTTC. It encodes CASSQGMGPAETQYF.

V is TRBV30 and J is TRBJ1-2; no reliable D call. CDR3 length: 13 residues. The V gene lost 4 bases and the J gene lost 6 bases, with 15 bases spanning the gap. Germline loops: CDR1 GTSNPN, CDR2 SVGIG (reference sequence). This CDR3 reads CAWKEFKLHGYTF. The CDR3 DNA sequence: TGTGCCTGGAAAGAGTTTAAACTCCATGGCTACACCTTC.

This chain joins TRBV28 and TRBJ1-2; 10 bases are shared with TRBD1. This CDR3 has 13 amino acids. V was pared by 6 bases and J by 5 bases, with 3 bases of the junction left unmatched. Germline lookup yields CDR1 MDHEN and CDR2 SYDVKM. DNA for the CDR3: TGTGCCAGCAGAAAGGACAGGGGGTATGGCTACACCTTC. Residues: CASRKDRGYGYTF.

The gene calls are TRBV18 and TRBJ2-5; 7 positions agree with TRBD1. V was pared by 4 bases and J by 1 base, with 6 bases of the junction left unmatched. Per germline, CDR1 KGHSH and CDR2 LQKENI. This CDR3 comprises 15 residues. The CDR3, as DNA: TGTGCCAGCTCACGAACAGGGGCGCCCCAAGAGACCCAGTACTTC. Translation gives CASSRTGAPQETQYF.

This clone was recorded once. The chain links TRBV5-4 to TRBJ1-2, with D possibly matching TRBD1 (5 bases). The length of the CDR3 is 11 residues. CDR1 is SGHNT and CDR2 is YYREEE in the germline V gene (reference sequence). Deletions cut 4 bases from V and 5 bases from J, with 6 bases between. DNA for the CDR3: TGTGCCAGCAGCAGACAGTATGGCTACACCTTC. Translating it yields CASSRQYGYTF.

V and J are TRBV6-1 and TRBJ1-1, with TRBD1 as a possible D gene (6 bases). The CDR3 extends over 14 amino acids. V gave up 2 bases and J gave up 6 bases, with 13 bases separating them. Germline CDR1 MNHNS, CDR2 SASEGT. CDR3 region: CASSESWGPSEAFF. In DNA, the CDR3 is TGTGCCAGCAGTGAAAGTTGGGGGCCCTCTGAAGCTTTCTTT.

The V call is TRBV2, the J call TRBJ2-5; TRBD2 aligns across 15 bases. Trimming at V came to 6 bases and at J to 4 bases, leaving 6 bases not matched to a gene. The CDR3 totals 16 residues. The V gene's germline CDR1 is SNHLY and CDR2 FYNNEI. This CDR3 is CASSQGLAGGRETQYF. Written as DNA, the CDR3 is TGTGCCAGCAGCCAGGGACTAGCGGGGGGAAGAGAGACCCAGTACTTC.

This chain links TRBV27 with TRBJ2-3; 9 nucleotides match TRBD1. V lost 5 bases and J lost 4; bases outside the gene matches: 13. Per germline, CDR1 MNHEY and CDR2 SMNVEV (reference sequence). This CDR3 comprises 17 residues. CDR3 nucleotides: TGTGCCAGCAGTAAATGGTTCAGGGACAGGGATGCAGATACGCAGTATTTT. It yields the protein CASSKWFRDRDADTQYF.

The chain carries TRBV25-1 and TRBJ2-7; no reliable D call. V shed 4 bases and J shed 3 bases, with 4 bases lying between them. The germline V gene encodes CDR1 MGHDK and CDR2 SYGVNS. The CDR3 runs to 11 residues. The CDR3 bases are TGTGCCAGCAGTGCAAACTACGAGCAGTACTTC. This sequence encodes CASSANYEQYF.

The rearrangement uses TRBV5-1 and TRBJ1-1; 9 bases are a match to TRBD1. In germline, CDR1 is SGHRS, CDR2 YFSETQ. The CDR3 is 12 residues long. The ends lost 4 bases at V and 8 bases at J; junction bases unmatched: 3. The CDR3 spells CASSHGTGEAFF. The CDR3 nucleotides read TGCGCCAGCAGCCACGGGACAGGGGAAGCTTTCTTT.

The chain employs TRBV9 and TRBJ1-6, with D maybe TRBD1 (5 bases). Trimming took 0 bases from V and 8 from J, leaving 9 bases between them. Germline CDR1 reads SGDLS; CDR2 reads YYNGEE. There are 14 residues in the CDR3. The CDR3 DNA is TGTGCCAGCAGCGTAGCCACAGGATATTCACCCCTCCACTTT. Protein product: CASSVATGYSPLHF.